This T cell receptor beta chain was documented in a study of T cell responses to AZD1222 COVID-19 vaccine. Analyses pooled second doses at about 4 or about 12 weeks. Germline-derived CDR1 and CDR2 are LGHDT and YNNKEL (reference sequence). This CDR3 comprises 15 residues. Trimming left V 1 base short and J 3 bases short, with 9 bases between. Only in-frame clones appear in the TCRdb table, and some are missing; sequencing was by immunoSEQ multiplex PCR. The sample has under 90,000 clones, approximately 83% seen once. Note on this clone: Its antigen is currently unknown.

Points from the study as a whole: White British ancestry dominated among donors, who included more females, and clonal diversity was possibly underestimated. Spike-spanning, vaccine-associated CD4 TCRs were dominant at 160-218 and 743-854.

V is TRBV3-1 (or the pseudogene TRBV3-2) and J is TRBJ1-4; perhaps TRBD1 as D (5 bases). The specimen was peripheral blood, collected 28 days after the second AZD1222 dose. The receptor's source is an adult who received the AZD1222 COVID-19 vaccine. The CDR3 spells CASSQGLGANEKLFF. In DNA, the CDR3 is TGTGCCAGCAGCCAAGGGTTGGGGGCTAATGAAAAACTGTTTTTT.